This T cell receptor (beta chain) appears in the sequencing data of a study of blood T cell repertoires in COVID-19. Study processing details: Reference gene primers were amplified, and this amplification served to estimate nucleated cell counts. Sequenced by immunoSEQ multiplex PCR; TCRdb stores in-frame clones only, minus some. The V and J calls and clone size come from that table; D and trimming were worked out from the DNA. This sample has some 110,000 clones; 65% to 85% occur once, and the top ten carry approximately 3.6%. CDR1 and CDR2 (germline): SGHRS, YFSETQ. The CDR3 runs to 15 residues. Between the trimmed V and J ends, which lost 3 bases and 7 bases, there was a span of 17 bases. Those who participated ranged in age from roughly 18 to 95 years and resided in about 24 US areas. Cohort 3 recovered donors had two negative PCRs, clearance, or symptom resolution. This clone was observed a single time.

This chain uses TRBV5-1 with TRBJ2-1; a weak D match, TRBD2 (6 bases). This TCR came from a woman in her 30s who had recovered from COVID-19. The sequenced material came from PBMCs or T cells enriched from blood (not recorded which). The CDR3 here is CASSWMPGEMNEQFF. DNA for the CDR3: TGCGCCAGCAGCTGGATGCCGGGAGAGATGAATGAGCAGTTCTTC.